Described below is a single TCR beta chain sequence and its context. Its antigen remains unknown. An Oncomine TCR Beta short-read assay was used to sequence the DNA from cultured CD4+ T cells. The genomic DNA was obtained from cultured CD4+ T cells by extraction with the QIAamp micro DNA kit. TCRdb itself ran the PCR reads through MiXCR, one entry per CDR3 protein. Of more than 10,000 distinct CDR3 sequences listed, around 43% were seen once; the top ten hold 9% to 9.5%. Germline V CDR1 and CDR2: DFQATT, SNEGSKA (reference sequence). This CDR3 is 15 amino acids long. The V segment lost 3 bases and the J segment 0 bases; nucleotides outside the gene matches: 4. The sample is drawn from a study of vaccination and CD4 T cells after COVID-19. Looking at the study overall: As their vaccination, participants received two doses of either BNT162b2 or mRNA-1273 vaccine. Study conclusions and caveats: Convalescent patients had 304 of 307 vaccine-specific clones showing spike mono-reactivity.

Treatment denoted: roughly ten-day PBMC culture with coronavirus spike peptide pools or control peptides (ViraFEST assay). Culture of around 2 million PBMCs per well took place with about 10 IU/ml IL-2 and approximately 11 ug/ml peptide pools. The chain links TRBV20-1 to TRBJ2-7, with TRBD2 matching 11 bases. This clonotype was sampled from a human donor who had recovered from COVID-19. The sample taken for sequencing was CD4+ T cells from blood, cultured in vitro. CDR3 nucleotide sequence: TGCAGTGCTAGTAGACTAGCGGGACGCTCCTACGAGCAGTACTTC. This gives the protein CSASRLAGRSYEQYF.